The 30 T cell receptor beta chains listed next were all sequenced from one sample in a study of blood T cells in healthy people across ages. Primers used in a second PCR of about 7 to 12 cycles were a sample-barcoded 5' primer and a J-beta primer mix. TCRdb passed the 5' RACE reads through MiXCR, listing each CDR3 protein once. This table has some 640,000 distinct CDR3 sequences, roughly 30% appearing once. The source material was blood. These receptors were collected from an elderly woman in good health.

In its sample, this clonotype was seen many times. The chain employs TRBV7-8 and TRBJ1-5; 9 positions match TRBD1. CDR1 and CDR2 (germline): SGHVS, FQNEAQ. V shed 5 bases and J 3 bases; nucleotides not matched to a gene: 5. The length of the CDR3 is 15 residues. The CDR3 DNA sequence: TGTGCCAGCAGCACCCGGACAGGGGACAATCAGCCCCAGCATTTT. It yields the protein CASSTRTGDNQPQHF. Based on the CDR3 plus reference TRBV7-8 and TRBJ1-5, the full variable domain is GAGVSQSPRYKVAKRGQDVALRCDPISGHVSLFWYQQALGQGPEFLTYFQNEAQLDKSGLPSDRFFAERPEGSVSTLKIQRTQQEDSAVYLCASSTRTGDNQPQHFGDGTRLSIL.

The chain joins TRBV15 to TRBJ2-1; perhaps TRBD2 as D (6 bases). Germline V CDR1 and CDR2: LNHNV, YYDKDF (reference sequence). CDR3 length equals 12 residues. V was shortened by 4 bases and J by 10 bases, with 11 bases between the two germline ends. The CDR3 reads CATSTPRGEQFF. The CDR3 DNA reads TGTGCCACCAGCACCCCACGGGGGGAGCAGTTCTTC.

The sample holds many counts of this clonotype. The chain joins TRBV7-2 to TRBJ2-7; D is possibly TRBD2 (6 bases). V lost 3 bases and J lost 7, with 16 bases in between. CDR3 size: 14 residues. Germline CDR1 SGHTA, CDR2 FQGNSA. The CDR3 is CASSFRSGWGEQYF. The CDR3 nucleotides are TGTGCCAGCAGCTTTAGAAGCGGGTGGGGGGAGCAGTACTTC.

On this clonotype itself: With a much larger clone just one base away, this may be a read error. This chain connects TRBV25-1 to TRBJ1-2; D is unclear. Trimming cost V 5 bases and J 4 bases, with 11 bases left between them. Looked up from germline, CDR1 is MGHDK and CDR2 is SYGVNS. The CDR3 consists of 13 residues. CDR3 sequence: CASSKRAVYGYTF. CDR3 DNA: TGTGCCAGCAGTAAGAGGGCTGTCTATGGCTACACCTTC.

This clonotype was detected ten times or more. The chain joins TRBV4-2 to TRBJ2-7, with a possible D match to TRBD1 (6 bases). The CDR3 has 15 residues. Germline loops: CDR1 LGHNA, CDR2 YNFKEQ. Trimming left V 3 bases short and J 5 bases short, with 17 bases between. The CDR3 loop reads CASSQEFRQVDEQYF. CDR3 DNA: TGTGCCAGCAGCCAGGAATTCAGACAGGTGGACGAGCAGTACTTC.

This clonotype was seen only a few times. The chain is built from TRBV12-3 or TRBV12-4 and TRBJ2-1, with 9 bases identical to TRBD1. V shed 6 bases, J shed 8 bases, and the junction held 8 bases outside the gene matches. The CDR3 has 14 residues. Written as DNA, the CDR3 is TGTGCCAGCAGGACCGGGACAGGGCGCTATGAGCAGTTCTTC. This encodes CASRTGTGRYEQFF.

The V call is TRBV2, the J call TRBJ2-1, with D possibly being TRBD2 (7 bases). The J call may be incorrect, as the DNA end agrees better with TRBJ2-7. This CDR3 spans 14 amino acids. Germline V gene sequence: CDR1 SNHLY, CDR2 FYNNEI. CDR3 sequence (DNA): TGTGCCATCCGTGGGGGGGCGTCCTACAATGAGCAGTACTTC. This codes for CAIRGGASYNEQYF.

Many counts were recorded for this clonotype. This chain joins TRBV27 and TRBJ1-2, with 8 bases fitting TRBD1. Germline trimming cut 6 bases from V and 8 bases from J; bases unmatched to any gene: 8. Germline assignment: CDR1 MNHEY and CDR2 SMNVEV (reference sequence). The CDR3 consists of 13 residues. In DNA form, the CDR3 reads TGTGCCAGCAGGAAAGCAGGGGGCGTCGGCTACACCTTC. It encodes CASRKAGGVGYTF.

This clonotype was observed many times. The V and J genes are TRBV28 and TRBJ2-4; D not certain. Trimming took 8 bases from V and 1 from J, leaving 9 bases between them. The CDR3 extends over 13 amino acids. CDR1 MDHEN and CDR2 SYDVKM come from the germline V gene. The CDR3 is CASQMDAKNIQYF. CDR3 DNA: TGTGCCAGCCAAATGGATGCCAAAAACATTCAGTACTTC.

J is TRBJ2-5 and V is TRBV10-3, with D unclear. CDR3 length: 12 amino acids. With 1 base removed from V and 11 bases from J, the gap between germline ends came to 11 bases. From germline, CDR1 is ENHRY and CDR2 SYGVKD. The CDR3 reads CAISELENEQYF. In nucleotides, the CDR3 is TGTGCCATCAGTGAGTTGGAAAATGAGCAGTACTTC.

This clonotype was counted at least ten times. The chain employs TRBV28 and TRBJ2-3, with D perhaps matching TRBD2 (5 bases). Trimming stripped 6 bases from V and 2 bases from J, with 12 bases between. Germline V gene lookup returns CDR1 MDHEN and CDR2 SYDVKM. The CDR3 is 14 amino acids. CDR3 in amino acids: CASSQSGNTDTQYF. The CDR3 nucleotides are TGTGCCAGCAGCCAAAGCGGAAACACAGATACGCAGTATTTT.

Notes on this clonotype: One junction end does not reproduce the germline sequence, and a read error may be involved. The chain carries TRBV29-1 and TRBJ2-2; possibly TRBD1 for D (5 bases). This CDR3 has 13 amino acids. Germline CDR1 and CDR2: SQVTM and ANQGSEA. The CDR3 region is CGVDQGYTGELFF. CDR3 nucleotide sequence: TGCGGCGTTGACCAGGGTTACACCGGGGAGCTGTTTTTT.

To note about this clonotype: A read error may produce the germline difference seen at one junction end. The gene calls are TRBV9 and TRBJ1-2, with 9 bases lining up with TRBD1. CDR1 SGDLS and CDR2 YYNGEE come from the germline V gene. The CDR3 extends over 13 amino acids. The DNA of the CDR3 is TGTGCCAGCAGCCCGGGACAGGGCTATGGCCACACCTTC. It specifies CASSPGQGYGHTF.

This clonotype was seen more than once but under ten times. The V and J genes are TRBV11-3 and TRBJ2-1; D may match TRBD1 or TRBD2 (5 bases each). The J call may be faulty, since TRBJ2-7 better matches the DNA end. Germline CDR1 SGHNT, CDR2 YENEEA. The CDR3 covers 18 residues. The CDR3 bases are TGTGCCAGCAGCCCCAGGTCGGCAGGGCCTAGCTCCTACAATGAGCAGTACTTC. It yields the protein CASSPRSAGPSSYNEQYF.

For this clonotype: Being one base from a much bigger clone, this may be a read error. The V call is TRBV27, the J call TRBJ2-3, with D possibly being TRBD2 (5 bases). V was shortened by 7 bases and J by 0 bases, with 11 bases between the two germline ends. Per the germline V gene, CDR1 is MNHEY and CDR2 is SMNVEV (reference sequence). The CDR3 contains 14 residues. For the CDR3, the DNA is TGTGCCAGCAAGAGGGCAACCAGCACAGATACGCAGTATTTT. This sequence encodes CASKRATSTDTQYF.

This clonotype is a singleton in its sample. This may stem from a read error, because a much larger clone lies one nucleotide away. The rearrangement uses TRBV11-2 and TRBJ2-1, with 8 nucleotides matching TRBD1. This CDR3 contains 14 residues. Per the germline V gene, CDR1 is SGHAT and CDR2 is FQNNGV. In DNA, the CDR3 is TGTGCCAGCAGCTTAGTGGGACAGGTCAATGAGCAGGTCTTC. It yields the protein CASSLVGQVNEQVF.

The chain joins TRBV2 to TRBJ1-5; D is ambiguous. Trimming took 4 bases from V and 0 from J, leaving 10 bases between them. Germline loops: CDR1 SNHLY, CDR2 FYNNEI. This CDR3 comprises 15 residues. CDR3 bases: TGTGCCAGCAGTGTAGGGCAGGTTAGCAATCAGCCCCAGCATTTT. Its protein is CASSVGQVSNQPQHF.

The V and J genes are TRBV12-3 or TRBV12-4 and TRBJ2-3; D gene unclear. The CDR3 length is 11 residues. V was trimmed by 9 bases and J by 5 bases, leaving 9 bases between them. CDR3: CARSRVDTQYF. CDR3 sequence (DNA): TGTGCCAGAAGCCGGGTAGATACGCAGTATTTT.

V gene TRBV20-1 combines with J gene TRBJ2-1; the D gene could be TRBD1 or TRBD2 (5 bases each). The J call is in doubt because the DNA end fits TRBJ2-7 better. The CDR3 runs to 17 residues. Germline V CDR1 and CDR2: DFQATT, SNEGSKA (reference sequence). The DNA for the CDR3 is TGCAGTGCTCCAAAAGAGGGACGACTTACGCCCTACAATGAGCAGTACTTC. This sequence encodes CSAPKEGRLTPYNEQYF.

Many counts were recorded for this clonotype. The rearrangement links TRBV5-1 to TRBJ2-1; 8 bases align to TRBD2. The CDR3 contains 16 residues. The trim removed 1 base at V and 5 bases at J, leaving 8 bases unmatched. Germline CDR1 and CDR2: SGHRS and YFSETQ. CDR3 amino acids: CASSLRLSGGNNEQFF. The CDR3 DNA reads TGCGCCAGCAGCTTGAGACTGAGCGGGGGTAACAATGAGCAGTTCTTC.

The V and J genes are TRBV7-2 and TRBJ1-1; D ambiguous. Germline V gene sequence: CDR1 SGHTA, CDR2 FQGNSA. This CDR3 is built from 15 residues. Trimming stripped 5 bases from V and 0 bases from J, with 13 bases between. The CDR3 nucleotides read TGTGCCAGCAGCCCGCGGGGAGTCATGAACACTGAAGCTTTCTTT. Protein sequence: CASSPRGVMNTEAFF.

This clonotype was picked up many times. The rearrangement joins TRBV20-1 to TRBJ2-4; 10 bases are shared with TRBD2. The CDR3 has 16 amino acids. The V gene's germline CDR1 is DFQATT and CDR2 SNEGSKA (reference sequence). Losses at the gene ends were 3 bases for V and 3 bases for J; bases not matched to a gene: 8. The CDR3 nucleotides are TGCAGTGCTAGGTTAGCTCGGACTAGCGGCAAAAACATTCAGTACTTC. Its protein is CSARLARTSGKNIQYF.

This clonotype was found many times. This sequence joins TRBV6-2 or TRBV6-3 and TRBJ2-5, with 10 bases lining up with TRBD2. Per germline, CDR1 MNHEY and CDR2 SVGEGT. This CDR3 is built from 15 residues. V shed 2 bases, J shed 1 base, and the junction held 1 base outside the gene matches. CDR3 nucleotide sequence: TGTGCCAGCAGTTACAAGCGGGGGGGCCAAGAGACCCAGTACTTC. Translated, it gives CASSYKRGGQETQYF.

Concerning this clonotype: A junction boundary mismatches the germline segment, possibly from a read error. The V call is TRBV28, the J call TRBJ1-2; D is undetermined. Germline lookup yields CDR1 MDHEN and CDR2 SYDVKM. The CDR3 has 14 residues. In DNA form, the CDR3 reads TGTGCCAGCAGGTTATTAGCCGGGGACTATGGCTACACCTTC. It encodes CASRLLAGDYGYTF.

This clonotype appeared many times. The J gene is TRBJ2-3, the V gene TRBV7-3; D might be TRBD2 (6 bases). The germline V gene encodes CDR1 SGHTA and CDR2 FQGTGA. This CDR3 contains 14 residues. V lost 5 bases and J 7 bases, leaving 16 bases between the germline ends. The CDR3 nucleotides read TGTGCCAGCAGCGCCGTGGAGGGTTTGAATACGCAGTATTTT. Translation gives CASSAVEGLNTQYF.

The rearrangement uses TRBV15 and TRBJ1-6; maybe TRBD1 (5 bases). CDR3 size: 15 residues. V was cut by 0 bases and J by 14 bases, with 17 bases left in between. Germline V gene sequence: CDR1 LNHNV, CDR2 YYDKDF (reference sequence). For the CDR3, the DNA is TGTGCCACCAGCAGAGATTTTAGGGGACTTGAGACCCTCCACTTT. Translated: CATSRDFRGLETLHF.

J is TRBJ2-7 and V is TRBV6-2 or TRBV6-3, with D perhaps assigned TRBD1 or TRBD2 (5 bases each). This CDR3 comprises 12 residues. V lost 8 bases, J lost 2 bases, and 10 bases lay in between. Germline V gene data show CDR1 as MNHEY and CDR2 as SVGEGT. The CDR3 bases are TGTGCCAGCCGGGACCAAGCCTACGAGCAGTACTTC. This codes for CASRDQAYEQYF.

This clonotype was observed many times. This chain connects TRBV12-3 or TRBV12-4 to TRBJ2-5; TRBD2 matches 14 bases. This CDR3 is 15 amino acids long. Unmatched junction bases numbered 6, after V lost 6 bases and J lost 6 bases. CDR3 in amino acids: CASRLTSGGVKTQYF. In DNA form, the CDR3 reads TGTGCCAGCAGGTTGACTAGCGGGGGGGTAAAGACCCAGTACTTC.

The V gene is TRBV7-8, the J gene TRBJ1-2; D remains ambiguous. V lost 3 bases and J 6 bases, leaving 20 bases between the germline ends. This CDR3 region has 16 residues. Germline assignment: CDR1 SGHVS and CDR2 FQNEAQ. The CDR3 nucleotides are TGTGCCAGCAGCTTTCCCCTAGGAGGTGCCAGCGATGGCTACACCTTC. This codes for CASSFPLGGASDGYTF.

A few counts support this clonotype. In nucleotides, the CDR3 is TGTGCCAGCTCTTCAGTAACTAGTGAGCAGTACTTC. It translates to CASSSVTSEQYF. This chain joins TRBV18 and TRBJ2-7; D perhaps matches TRBD2 (5 bases). V shed 6 bases and J shed 7 bases, with 13 bases lying between them. CDR1 and CDR2 from the germline V gene are KGHSH and LQKENI. The CDR3 is 12 amino acids.